The TCR beta chain described here comes from a study of blood T cell repertoires in COVID-19. Study at large: Acute and convalescent COVID-19 specimens originated in the United States, Italy and Spain. In each case, the material was cDNA or gDNA derived from T cells, B-cell-depleted T cells, or PBMCs.

Enrollees, roughly 18 to 90 years old, lived in 24 US areas. Either two negative PCRs, clearance, or symptom resolution qualified Cohort 3 donors as recovered. Repertoires were generated with immunoSEQ multiplex PCR, while TCRdb's copy carries only in-frame clones and drops some. Seen here are approximately 270,000 clones, 70% to 90% observed once, and the top ten hold more than 4%. The germline V gene has CDR1 KGHSH and CDR2 LQKENI. The V and J ends lost 6 bases and 5 bases, in that order; junction bases with no gene match: 12. This CDR3 comprises 15 residues. The V gene is TRBV18, the J gene TRBJ2-5; TRBD1 matches at 7 bases. Sequenced sample: PBMCs or T cells enriched from blood (not recorded which). The TCR was taken from a woman in her twenties or thirties who had recovered from COVID-19. The DNA for the CDR3 is TGTGCCAGCTCCCGAACGGGACAGATTGGGGAGACCCAGTACTTC. Translating gives CASSRTGQIGETQYF.